This T cell receptor (beta chain) was found in a study of blood T cell repertoires in COVID-19. Study as a whole: Both acute and convalescent COVID-19 samples were obtained from the United States, Italy and Spain. T cells, B-cell-depleted T cells, or PBMCs supplied cDNA or gDNA.

Trimming took 3 bases from V and 4 from J; bases not matched to a gene: 5. Per the germline V gene, CDR1 is MNHNS and CDR2 is SASEGT. The CDR3 totals 15 residues. How the authors handled the data: Nucleated cell counts were estimated from reference gene primer amplification. Produced via immunoSEQ multiplex PCR; TCRdb's table is partial and in-frame only. The V and J calls and clone size are taken from that table; D and trimming were inferred from the DNA. The sample yields 35,000 to 50,000 clones, about 79% seen once. The V gene is TRBV6-1, the J gene TRBJ2-1; 8 positions agree with TRBD1. The clonotype was recovered from a human donor with acute or convalescent COVID-19. The donor label of this sample is uncertain. Input material: peripheral blood. CDR3 in amino acids: CASSDQGAFYNEQFF. The CDR3 coding sequence is TGTGCCAGCAGTGATCAGGGGGCTTTTTACAATGAGCAGTTCTTC.